Sequencing of this T cell receptor (beta chain) was carried out in a study of shared clonotypes between healthy human individuals. Study as a whole: The study drew on two women and three men aged 18 to 49 as donors.

TCRdb's copy holds only in-frame clones and misses some; the assay was immunoSEQ multiplex PCR. Of roughly 2,000,000 clones in the sample, about 95% were seen once. There are 15 residues in the CDR3. CDR1 MNHNS and CDR2 SASEGT come from the germline V gene. V was cut by 2 bases and J by 4 bases, with 13 bases left in between. Naive CD8 cells lacked CD45RO and underwent positive selection for CCR7, leaving out terminally differentiated effector memory CD45RA+ cells. The source of this sequence is a young man in good health. Specimen: naive CD8+ T cells sorted from blood. The gene calls are TRBV6-1 and TRBJ2-3; D call uncertain. CDR3 in amino acids: CASSEFGSAPDTQYF. The CDR3, as DNA: TGTGCCAGCAGTGAATTCGGTTCCGCCCCAGATACGCAGTATTTT.